This T cell receptor beta chain was documented in a study of T cell repertoires in cytomegalovirus infection. The wider study: Evidence of both CMV infection and a matching HLA type came from public TCR beta signatures.

The germline V gene encodes CDR1 LNHDA and CDR2 SQIVND (reference sequence). There are 14 residues in the CDR3. The germline V and J ends were trimmed by 5 bases and 0 bases, with 10 bases remaining between them. TCRdb reprocessed the reads via MiXCR and lists one record per CDR3 protein. The sample holds approximately 500,000 distinct CDR3 sequences, approximately 16% seen once. This clonotype was found many times. This clonotype was obtained from a human donor in good health (CMV status not recorded). Some clones in this sample may be carry-over from other donors' samples. The sample was CD8+ T cells from PBMCs. The J gene is TRBJ1-2, the V gene TRBV19, with TRBD1 as a possible D gene (6 bases). The CDR3 DNA reads as TGTGCCAGTAGTCTCAGGGGAGCTAACTATGGCTACACCTTC. Its translation is CASSLRGANYGYTF.